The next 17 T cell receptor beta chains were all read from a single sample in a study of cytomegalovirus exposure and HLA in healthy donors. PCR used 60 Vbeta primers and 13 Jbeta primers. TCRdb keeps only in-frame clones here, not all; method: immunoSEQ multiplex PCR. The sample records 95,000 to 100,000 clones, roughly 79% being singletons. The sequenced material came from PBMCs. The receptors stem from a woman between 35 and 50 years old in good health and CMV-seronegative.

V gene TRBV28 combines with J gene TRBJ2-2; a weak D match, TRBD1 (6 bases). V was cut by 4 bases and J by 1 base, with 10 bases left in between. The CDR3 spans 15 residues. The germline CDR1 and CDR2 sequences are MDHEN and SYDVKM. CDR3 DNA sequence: TGTGCCAGCAGTTATTGGACAGAGAACACCGGGGAGCTGTTTTTT. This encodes CASSYWTENTGELFF.

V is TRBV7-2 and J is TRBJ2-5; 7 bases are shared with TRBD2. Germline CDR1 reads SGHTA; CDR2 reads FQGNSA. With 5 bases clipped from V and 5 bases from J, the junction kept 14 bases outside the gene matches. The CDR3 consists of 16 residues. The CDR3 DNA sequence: TGTGCCAGCAGCGTCCCTCGTGGGCGGGGGTGGGAGACCCAGTACTTC. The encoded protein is CASSVPRGRGWETQYF.

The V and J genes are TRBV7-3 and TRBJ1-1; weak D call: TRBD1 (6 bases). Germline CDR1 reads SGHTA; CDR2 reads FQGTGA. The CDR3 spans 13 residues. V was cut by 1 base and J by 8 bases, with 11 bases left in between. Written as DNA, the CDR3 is TGTGCCAGCAGCTTAAGTGCAGACAGGGAAGCTTTCTTT. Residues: CASSLSADREAFF.

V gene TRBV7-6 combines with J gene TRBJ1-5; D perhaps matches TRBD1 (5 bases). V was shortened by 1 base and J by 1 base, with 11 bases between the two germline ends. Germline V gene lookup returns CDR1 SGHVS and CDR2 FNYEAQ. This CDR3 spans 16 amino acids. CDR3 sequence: CASSLDQGGSNQPQHF. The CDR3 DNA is TGTGCCAGCAGCTTAGATCAGGGAGGAAGCAATCAGCCCCAGCATTTT. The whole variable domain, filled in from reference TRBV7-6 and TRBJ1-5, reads GAGVSQSPRYKVTKRGQDVALRCDPISGHVSLYWYRQALGQGPEFLTYFNYEAQQDKSGLPNDRFSAERPEGSISTLTIQRTEQRDSAMYRCASSLDQGGSNQPQHFGDGTRLSIL.

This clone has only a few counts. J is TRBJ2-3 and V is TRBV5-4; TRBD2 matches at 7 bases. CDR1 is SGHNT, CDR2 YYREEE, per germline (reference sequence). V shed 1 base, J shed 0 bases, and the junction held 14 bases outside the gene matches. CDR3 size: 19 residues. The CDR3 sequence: CASSLFTLRVSGSTDTQYF. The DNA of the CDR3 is TGTGCCAGCAGCTTGTTCACCCTCCGCGTTAGCGGGAGCACAGATACGCAGTATTTT.

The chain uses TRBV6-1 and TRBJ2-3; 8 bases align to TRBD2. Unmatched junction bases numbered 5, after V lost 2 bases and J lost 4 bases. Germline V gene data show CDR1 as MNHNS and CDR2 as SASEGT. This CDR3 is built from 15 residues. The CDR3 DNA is TGTGCCAGCAGTGAATCCGGCGGGAGGTCAGATACGCAGTATTTT. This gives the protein CASSESGGRSDTQYF.

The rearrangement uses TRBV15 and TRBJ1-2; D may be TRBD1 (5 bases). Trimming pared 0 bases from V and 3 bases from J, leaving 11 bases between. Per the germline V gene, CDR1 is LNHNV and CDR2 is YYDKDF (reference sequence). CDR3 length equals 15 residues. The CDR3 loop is CATSRDREGHYGYTF. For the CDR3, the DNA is TGTGCCACCAGCAGAGATAGGGAGGGGCACTATGGCTACACCTTC.

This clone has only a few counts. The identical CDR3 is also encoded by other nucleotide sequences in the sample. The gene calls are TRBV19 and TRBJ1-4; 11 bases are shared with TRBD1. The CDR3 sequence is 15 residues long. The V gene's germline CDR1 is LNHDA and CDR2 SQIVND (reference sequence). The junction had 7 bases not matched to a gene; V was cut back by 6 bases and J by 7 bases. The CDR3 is CASSLRDRGTEKLFF. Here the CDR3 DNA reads TGTGCCAGTAGCCTTAGGGACAGGGGGACTGAAAAACTGTTTTTT. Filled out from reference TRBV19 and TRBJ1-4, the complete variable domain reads DGGITQSPKYLFRKEGQNVTLSCEQNLNHDAMYWYRQDPGQGLRLIYYSQIVNDFQKGDIAEGYSVSREKKESFPLTVTSAQKNPTAFYLCASSLRDRGTEKLFFGSGTQLSVL.

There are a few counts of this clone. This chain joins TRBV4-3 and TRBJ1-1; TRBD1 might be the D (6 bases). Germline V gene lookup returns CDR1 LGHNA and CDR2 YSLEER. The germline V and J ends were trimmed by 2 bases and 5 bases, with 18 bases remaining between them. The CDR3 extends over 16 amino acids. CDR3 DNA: TGCGCCAGCAGCCAATCTCGGTGGACCGGGACAACTGAAGCTTTCTTT. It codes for CASSQSRWTGTTEAFF.

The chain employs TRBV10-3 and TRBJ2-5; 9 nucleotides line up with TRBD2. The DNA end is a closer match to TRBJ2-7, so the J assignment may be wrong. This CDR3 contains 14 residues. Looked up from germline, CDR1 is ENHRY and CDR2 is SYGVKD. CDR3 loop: CAISDGTSSYEQYF. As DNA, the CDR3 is TGTGCCATCAGTGACGGGACTAGCTCTTACGAGCAGTACTTC.

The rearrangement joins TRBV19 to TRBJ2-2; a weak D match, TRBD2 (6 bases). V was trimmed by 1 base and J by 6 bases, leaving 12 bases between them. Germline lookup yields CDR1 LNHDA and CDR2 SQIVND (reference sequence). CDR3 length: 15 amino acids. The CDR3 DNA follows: TGTGCCAGTAGTATAGGCGGGACTGTTCCCGGGGAGCTGTTTTTT. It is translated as CASSIGGTVPGELFF.

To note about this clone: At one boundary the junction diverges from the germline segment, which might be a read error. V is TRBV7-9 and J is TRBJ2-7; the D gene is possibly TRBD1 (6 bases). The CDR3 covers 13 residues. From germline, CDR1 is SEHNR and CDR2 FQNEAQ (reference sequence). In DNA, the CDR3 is TGTTCCAGCAGCGACACAGGGTCAGCCGAGCAGTACTTC. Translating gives CSSSDTGSAEQYF.

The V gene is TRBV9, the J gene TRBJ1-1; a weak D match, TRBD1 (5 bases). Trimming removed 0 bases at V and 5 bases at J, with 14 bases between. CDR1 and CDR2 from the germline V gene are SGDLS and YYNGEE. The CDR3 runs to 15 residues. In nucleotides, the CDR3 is TGTGCCAGCAGCGTAGATCCCCGGGGGGGGACTGAAGCTTTCTTT. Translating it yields CASSVDPRGGTEAFF. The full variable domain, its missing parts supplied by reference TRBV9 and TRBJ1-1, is DSGVTQTPKHLITATGQRVTLRCSPRSGDLSVYWYQQSLDQGLQFLIQYYNGEERAKGNILERFSAQQFPDLHSELNLSSLELGDSALYFCASSVDPRGGTEAFFGQGTRLTVV.

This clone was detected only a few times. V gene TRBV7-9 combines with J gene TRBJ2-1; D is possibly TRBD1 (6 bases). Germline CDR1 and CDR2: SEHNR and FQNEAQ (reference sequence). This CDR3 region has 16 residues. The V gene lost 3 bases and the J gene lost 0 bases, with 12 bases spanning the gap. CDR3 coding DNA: TGTGCCAGCAGCTTCTTATGGGACATCTCCTACAATGAGCAGTTCTTC. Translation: CASSFLWDISYNEQFF.

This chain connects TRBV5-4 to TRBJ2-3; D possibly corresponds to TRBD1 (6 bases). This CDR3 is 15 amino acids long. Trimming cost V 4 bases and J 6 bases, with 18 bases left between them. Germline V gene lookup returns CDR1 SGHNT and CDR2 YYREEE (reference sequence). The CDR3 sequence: CASSADSRGRDTQYF. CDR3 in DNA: TGTGCCAGCAGCGCGGACAGTCGAGGGCGGGATACGCAGTATTTT.

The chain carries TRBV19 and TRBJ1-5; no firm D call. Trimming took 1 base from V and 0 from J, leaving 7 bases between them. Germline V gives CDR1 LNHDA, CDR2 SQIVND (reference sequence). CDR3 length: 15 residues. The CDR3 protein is CASSIGLYSNQPQHF. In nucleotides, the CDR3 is TGTGCCAGTAGTATAGGGCTGTATAGCAATCAGCCCCAGCATTTT.

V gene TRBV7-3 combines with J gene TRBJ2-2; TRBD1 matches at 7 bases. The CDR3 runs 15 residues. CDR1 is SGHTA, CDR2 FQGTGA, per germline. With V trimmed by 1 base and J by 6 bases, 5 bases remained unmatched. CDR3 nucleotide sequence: TGTGCCAGCAGCTTAATACCAGGGGGTGCCGGGGAGCTGTTTTTT. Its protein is CASSLIPGGAGELFF.